One and the same sample provided the 22 T cell receptor beta chains below, sequenced in a study of blood T cell repertoires in COVID-19. This table comes from immunoSEQ multiplex PCR, and its TCRdb copy is limited to in-frame clones, with some not included. The repertoire holds roughly 160,000 clones, with around 90% as singletons. Sequences were obtained from peripheral blood. These receptor sequences come from a man aged 55 to 70 with COVID-19, enrolled during active disease.

This clone was picked up one time. This chain uses TRBV6-5 with TRBJ1-2, with 9 bases fitting TRBD1. V lost 5 bases, J lost 6 bases, and 4 bases stayed unmatched. Germline CDR1 is MNHEY and CDR2 is SVGAGI. The CDR3 totals 13 residues. The CDR3 sequence is CASSHRGRDGYTF. CDR3 nucleotides: TGTGCCAGCAGTCACAGGGGGCGGGATGGCTACACCTTC.

The chain employs TRBV7-3 and TRBJ1-1; 8 positions match TRBD1. J lost 0 bases, V lost 2 bases, and 2 bases had no gene match. Germline V lookup: CDR1 SGHTA, CDR2 FQGTGA. The CDR3 covers 15 residues. DNA for the CDR3: TGTGCCAGCAGCTTACAGGGGGCATTGAACACTGAAGCTTTCTTT. The encoded protein is CASSLQGALNTEAFF. The complete variable domain, with remaining parts taken from reference TRBV7-3 and TRBJ1-1, reads GAGVSQTPSNKVTEKGKYVELRCDPISGHTALYWYRQSLGQGPEFLIYFQGTGAADDSGLPNDRFFAVRPEGSVSTLKIQRTERGDSAVYLCASSLQGALNTEAFFGQGTRLTVV.

This clone was seen a single time. This chain uses TRBV6-5 with TRBJ1-6; possible D gene TRBD1, 6 bases. Per the germline V gene, CDR1 is MNHEY and CDR2 is SVGAGI. Trimming took off 11 bases at V and 6 bases at J, with 17 bases between the two ends. The CDR3 runs 14 residues. This chain's CDR3 is CAATQQGPNSPLHF. CDR3 nucleotide sequence: TGTGCCGCCACTCAGCAGGGGCCTAATTCACCCCTCCACTTT.

The rearrangement joins TRBV28 to TRBJ1-1; possible D gene TRBD1, 6 bases. Trimming pared 5 bases from V and 5 bases from J, leaving 15 bases between. In germline, CDR1 is MDHEN, CDR2 SYDVKM. The CDR3 totals 14 residues. The CDR3 protein is CASSVTGLSTEAFF. Here the CDR3 DNA reads TGTGCCAGCAGTGTGACAGGATTGAGTACTGAAGCTTTCTTT. The full variable domain, completed using reference TRBV28 and TRBJ1-1, is DVKVTQSSRYLVKRTGEKVFLECVQDMDHENMFWYRQDPGLGLRLIYFSYDVKMKEKGDIPEGYSVSREKKERFSLILESASTNQTSMYLCASSVTGLSTEAFFGQGTRLTVV.

This rearrangement joins TRBV3-1 (or the pseudogene TRBV3-2) to TRBJ2-3; 7 nucleotides line up with TRBD2. The CDR3 sequence is 15 residues long. V shed 2 bases, J shed 4 bases, and the junction held 6 bases outside the gene matches. In germline, CDR1 is LGHDT, CDR2 YNNKEL (reference sequence). CDR3 residues: CASSQREGRADTQYF. In nucleotides, the CDR3 is TGTGCCAGCAGCCAAAGGGAGGGGCGGGCAGATACGCAGTATTTT.

This clone turned up a few times. The V call is TRBV30, the J call TRBJ1-4; D possibly corresponds to TRBD1 (5 bases). This CDR3 is 13 amino acids long. Trimming shortened V by 8 bases and J by 2 bases, and 12 bases separated the two germline ends. The germline CDR1 and CDR2 sequences are GTSNPN and SVGIG (reference sequence). CDR3 sequence: CARQGGTNEKLFF. The CDR3 coding sequence is TGTGCCCGGCAGGGAGGCACTAATGAAAAACTGTTTTTT.

This clone came up once. This chain uses TRBV24-1 with TRBJ2-6, with TRBD2 matching 12 bases. Germline values: CDR1 KGHDR, CDR2 SFDVKD. V trimming: 3 bases; J trimming: 0 bases; junction bases outside the gene matches: 8. The CDR3 spans 20 residues. The CDR3 sequence: CATSDPPLAGGLSGANVLTF. The CDR3 nucleotides read TGTGCCACCAGTGATCCCCCACTAGCGGGGGGACTCTCTGGGGCCAACGTCCTGACTTTC.

The chain has TRBV3-1 (or the pseudogene TRBV3-2) and TRBJ2-3; the match to TRBD2 covers 8 bases. The CDR3 is made up of 15 amino acids. V was pared by 5 bases and J by 3 bases, with 7 bases of the junction left unmatched. Germline lookup yields CDR1 LGHDT and CDR2 YNNKEL (reference sequence). The CDR3 loop is CASSSRTSNTDTQYF. CDR3 sequence (DNA): TGTGCCAGCAGCTCCCGGACTAGCAATACAGATACGCAGTATTTT.

This chain links TRBV14 with TRBJ1-3; D unclear. Trimming took 2 bases from V and 0 from J, leaving 8 bases between them. This CDR3 is built from 15 residues. The germline gives CDR1 SGHDN, CDR2 FVKESK. The CDR3 loop reads CASSQLPSSGNTIYF. The CDR3 DNA follows: TGTGCCAGCAGCCAACTACCGAGCTCTGGAAACACCATATATTTT.

J is TRBJ1-1 and V is TRBV7-3, with 9 bases matching TRBD1. CDR3 length: 15 residues. The trim removed 6 bases at V and 5 bases at J, leaving 10 bases unmatched. Germline V gene data show CDR1 as SGHTA and CDR2 as FQGTGA. The CDR3 nucleotides read TGTGCCAGCAGGGCTACAGGGGGCGCGAGGACTGAAGCTTTCTTT. Its protein product is CASRATGGARTEAFF.

The rearrangement links TRBV2 to TRBJ2-7, with unresolved D. The CDR3 totals 10 residues. Trimming left V 8 bases short and J 3 bases short, with 5 bases between. Germline V gene sequence: CDR1 SNHLY, CDR2 FYNNEI. CDR3: CASGGYEQYF. The CDR3 region has the DNA TGTGCCAGCGGCGGCTACGAGCAGTACTTC. The full variable domain, rest sourced from reference TRBV2 and TRBJ2-7, is EPEVTQTPSHQVTQMGQEVILRCVPISNHLYFYWYRQILGQKVEFLVSFYNNEISEKSEIFDDQFSVERPDGSNFTLKIRSTKLEDSAMYFCASGGYEQYFGPGTRLTVT.

The chain uses TRBV19 and TRBJ1-2; tentative D call: TRBD1 (6 bases). CDR1 LNHDA and CDR2 SQIVND come from the germline V gene (reference sequence). Deletions cut 4 bases from V and 4 bases from J, with 10 bases between. CDR3 length: 13 residues. The CDR3 loop is CASSTQGTYGYTF. The CDR3 DNA sequence: TGTGCCAGTAGTACACAGGGAACCTATGGCTACACCTTC.

CDR3 sequence reads: CASSISVWAVSGNTIYF. As DNA, the CDR3 is TGTGCCAGTAGTATCTCGGTTTGGGCAGTAAGTGGAAACACCATATATTTT. The rearrangement links TRBV19 to TRBJ1-3, with D uncertain. The CDR3 extends over 17 amino acids. The ends were cut back, 3 bases at V and 3 bases at J, with 18 bases in the middle. Germline V lookup: CDR1 LNHDA, CDR2 SQIVND (reference sequence). Combining the CDR3 with reference TRBV19 and TRBJ1-3 gives the whole variable domain DGGITQSPKYLFRKEGQNVTLSCEQNLNHDAMYWYRQDPGQGLRLIYYSQIVNDFQKGDIAEGYSVSREKKESFPLTVTSAQKNPTAFYLCASSISVWAVSGNTIYFGEGSWLTVV.

V is TRBV11-2 and J is TRBJ2-3; D is ambiguous. The CDR3 loop spans 14 amino acids. CDR1 is SGHAT and CDR2 is FQNNGV in the germline V gene. Between the trimmed V and J ends, which lost 6 bases and 0 bases, there was a span of 10 bases. In DNA, the CDR3 is TGTGCCAGCAGGGTGAACTGGAGCACAGATACGCAGTATTTT. It specifies CASRVNWSTDTQYF.

The chain recombines TRBV28 with TRBJ1-5, with 7 nucleotides matching TRBD1. Germline loops: CDR1 MDHEN, CDR2 SYDVKM. This CDR3 region has 16 residues. Germline trimming cut 4 bases from V and 3 bases from J; bases unmatched to any gene: 9. CDR3 amino acids: CASSSSTGPHNQPQHF. The CDR3 DNA reads as TGTGCCAGCAGTTCGTCGACAGGGCCCCACAATCAGCCCCAGCATTTT.

The J gene is TRBJ2-1, the V gene TRBV29-1, with a weak D call TRBD2 (5 bases). V was pared by 3 bases and J by 5 bases, with 14 bases between. The germline V gene encodes CDR1 SQVTM and CDR2 ANQGSEA. The CDR3 length is 14 residues. This CDR3 is CSVDPGSADNEQFF. CDR3 nucleotide sequence: TGCAGCGTTGATCCGGGGAGTGCGGACAATGAGCAGTTCTTC.

The rearrangement uses TRBV7-2 and TRBJ1-1; 8 nucleotides match TRBD1. Germline assignment: CDR1 SGHTA and CDR2 FQGNSA. V shed 5 bases and J 8 bases; nucleotides not matched to a gene: 7. This CDR3 spans 13 amino acids. This chain's CDR3 is CASSTPGTGEAFF. The CDR3 nucleotides are TGTGCCAGCAGCACTCCCGGGACAGGAGAAGCTTTCTTT.

The rearrangement joins TRBV2 to TRBJ1-2; D call uncertain. CDR1 SNHLY and CDR2 FYNNEI come from the germline V gene. Trimming took 7 bases from V and 4 from J, leaving 10 bases between them. This CDR3 is built from 12 residues. DNA for the CDR3: TGTGCCAGCACCGCAGGTACCTATGGCTACACCTTC. Translated, it gives CASTAGTYGYTF.

This clone was seen repeatedly, ten times or more. Sequence at one end of the junction differs from germline and may be a read error. The genes are TRBV6-2 or TRBV6-3 and TRBJ1-2; 7 nucleotides agree with TRBD1. CDR3 length equals 12 residues. CDR1 is MNHEY and CDR2 is SVGEGT in the germline V gene. This CDR3 reads CASSYTPGTEAF. The CDR3 nucleotides read TGTGCCAGCAGTTACACACCCGGGACAGAGGCCTTC.

The CDR3: CASSRQGGETQYF. In DNA, the CDR3 is TGTGCCAGCAGCCGACAGGGCGGAGAGACCCAGTACTTC. The chain is built from TRBV11-3 and TRBJ2-5, with 7 nucleotides matching TRBD1. Germline V gives CDR1 SGHNT, CDR2 YENEEA. Trimming at V came to 5 bases and at J to 4 bases, leaving 4 bases not matched to a gene. The CDR3 extends over 13 amino acids.

This clone appeared a single time. This sequence joins TRBV4-3 and TRBJ1-2; 9 bases align to TRBD1. The CDR3 sequence is 15 residues long. From germline, CDR1 is LGHNA and CDR2 YSLEER. V dropped 4 bases and J dropped 5; count of bases not matched to a gene: 8. CDR3 nucleotide sequence: TGCGCCAGCAGCCTAGCCGGGACAGGGTCTTATGGCTACACCTTC. This sequence encodes CASSLAGTGSYGYTF.

This CDR3 reads CASTIPGPGELFF. The CDR3, as DNA: TGTGCCAGCACCATACCTGGGCCGGGGGAGCTGTTTTTT. The J gene is TRBJ2-2, the V gene TRBV12-3 or TRBV12-4, with D hard to call. The CDR3 is 13 amino acids. V dropped 7 bases and J dropped 8 bases, with 14 bases sitting between them.